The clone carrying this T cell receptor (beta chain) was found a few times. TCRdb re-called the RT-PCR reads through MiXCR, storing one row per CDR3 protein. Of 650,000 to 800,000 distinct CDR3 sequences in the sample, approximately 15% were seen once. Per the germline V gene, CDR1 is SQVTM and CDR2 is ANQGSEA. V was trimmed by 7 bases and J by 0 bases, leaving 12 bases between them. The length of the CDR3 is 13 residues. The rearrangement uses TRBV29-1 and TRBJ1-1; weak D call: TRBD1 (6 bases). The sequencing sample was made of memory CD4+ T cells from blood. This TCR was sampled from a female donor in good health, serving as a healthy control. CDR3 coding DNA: TGCAGCGCCGAAGGACAGTTGAACACTGAAGCTTTCTTT. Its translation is CSAEGQLNTEAFF.